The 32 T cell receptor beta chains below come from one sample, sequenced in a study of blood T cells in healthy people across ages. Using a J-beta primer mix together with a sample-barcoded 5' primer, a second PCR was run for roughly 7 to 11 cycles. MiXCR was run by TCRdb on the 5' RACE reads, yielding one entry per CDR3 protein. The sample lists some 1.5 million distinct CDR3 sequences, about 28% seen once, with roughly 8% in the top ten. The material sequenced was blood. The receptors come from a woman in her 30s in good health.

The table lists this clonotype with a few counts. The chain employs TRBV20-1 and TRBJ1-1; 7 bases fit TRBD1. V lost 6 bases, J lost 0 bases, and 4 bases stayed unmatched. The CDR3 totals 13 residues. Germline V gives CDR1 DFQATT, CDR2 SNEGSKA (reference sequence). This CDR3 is CSAEQGLNTEAFF. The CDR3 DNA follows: TGCAGTGCCGAACAGGGGTTGAACACTGAAGCTTTCTTT.

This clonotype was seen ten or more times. CDR3 residues: CASSPDSKGIQYF. The CDR3 bases are TGTGCCAGCTCACCGGACAGTAAAGGCATTCAGTACTTC. This chain links TRBV18 with TRBJ2-4, with D perhaps matching TRBD1 (6 bases). Trimming pared 3 bases from V and 9 bases from J, leaving 12 bases between. Germline V gene lookup returns CDR1 KGHSH and CDR2 LQKENI. The CDR3 is 13 amino acids.

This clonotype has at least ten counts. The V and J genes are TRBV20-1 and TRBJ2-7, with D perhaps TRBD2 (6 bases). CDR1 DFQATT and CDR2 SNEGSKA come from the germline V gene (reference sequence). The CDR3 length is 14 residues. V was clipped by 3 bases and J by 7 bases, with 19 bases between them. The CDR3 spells CSASSGVRFWEQYF. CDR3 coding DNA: TGCAGTGCTAGTTCGGGGGTTCGTTTCTGGGAGCAGTACTTC.

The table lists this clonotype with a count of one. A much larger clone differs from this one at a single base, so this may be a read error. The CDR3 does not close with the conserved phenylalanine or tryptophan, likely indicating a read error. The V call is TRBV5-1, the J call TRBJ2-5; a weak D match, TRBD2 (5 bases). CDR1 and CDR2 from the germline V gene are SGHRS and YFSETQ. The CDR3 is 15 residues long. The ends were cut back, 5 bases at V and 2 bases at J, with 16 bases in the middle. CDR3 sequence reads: CASRKGPSGQETQYI. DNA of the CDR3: TGCGCCAGCAGGAAAGGACCTTCGGGGCAAGAGACCCAGTACATC.

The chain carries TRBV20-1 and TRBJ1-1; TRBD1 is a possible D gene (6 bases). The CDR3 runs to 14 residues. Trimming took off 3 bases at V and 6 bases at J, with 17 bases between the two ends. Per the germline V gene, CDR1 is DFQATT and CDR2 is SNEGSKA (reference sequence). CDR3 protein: CSARKGETMSEAFF. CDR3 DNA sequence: TGCAGTGCTAGGAAGGGGGAGACGATGTCTGAAGCTTTCTTT.

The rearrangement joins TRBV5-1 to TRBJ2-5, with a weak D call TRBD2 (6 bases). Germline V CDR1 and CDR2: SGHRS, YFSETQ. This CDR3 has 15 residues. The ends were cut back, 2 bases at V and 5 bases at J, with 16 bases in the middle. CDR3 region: CASSLGQGLYETQYF. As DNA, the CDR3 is TGCGCCAGCAGCTTAGGGCAGGGACTTTACGAGACCCAGTACTTC.

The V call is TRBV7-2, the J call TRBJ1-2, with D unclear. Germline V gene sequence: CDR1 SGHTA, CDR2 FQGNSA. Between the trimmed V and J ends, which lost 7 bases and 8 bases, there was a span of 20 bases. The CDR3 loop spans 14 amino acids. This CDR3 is CASTGSTQMGGYTF. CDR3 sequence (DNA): TGTGCCAGCACCGGAAGTACCCAAATGGGCGGCTACACCTTC.

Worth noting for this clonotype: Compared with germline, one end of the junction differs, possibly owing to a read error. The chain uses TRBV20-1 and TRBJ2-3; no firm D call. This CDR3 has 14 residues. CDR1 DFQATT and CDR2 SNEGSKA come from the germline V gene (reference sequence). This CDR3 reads CGARLMALTDSQYF. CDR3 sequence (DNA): TGCGGTGCTAGACTTATGGCTCTCACAGATTCGCAGTATTTT.

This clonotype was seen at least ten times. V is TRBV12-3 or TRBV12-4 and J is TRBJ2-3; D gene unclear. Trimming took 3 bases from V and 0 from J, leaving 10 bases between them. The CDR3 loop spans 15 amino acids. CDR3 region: CASSFRGSSTDTQYF. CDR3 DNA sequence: TGTGCCAGCAGTTTTCGAGGTTCGAGCACAGATACGCAGTATTTT.

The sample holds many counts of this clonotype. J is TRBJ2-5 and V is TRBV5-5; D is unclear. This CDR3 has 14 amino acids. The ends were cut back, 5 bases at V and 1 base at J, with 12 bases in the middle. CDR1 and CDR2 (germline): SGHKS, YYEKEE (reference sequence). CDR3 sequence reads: CASSSKRIQETQYF. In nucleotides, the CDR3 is TGTGCCAGCAGTTCCAAGCGAATCCAAGAGACCCAGTACTTC.

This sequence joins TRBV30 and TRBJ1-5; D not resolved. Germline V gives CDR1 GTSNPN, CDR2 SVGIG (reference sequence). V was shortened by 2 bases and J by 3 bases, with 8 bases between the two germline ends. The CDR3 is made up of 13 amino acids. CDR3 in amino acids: CAWSPSFNQPQHF. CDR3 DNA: TGTGCCTGGAGTCCTAGCTTCAATCAGCCCCAGCATTTT.

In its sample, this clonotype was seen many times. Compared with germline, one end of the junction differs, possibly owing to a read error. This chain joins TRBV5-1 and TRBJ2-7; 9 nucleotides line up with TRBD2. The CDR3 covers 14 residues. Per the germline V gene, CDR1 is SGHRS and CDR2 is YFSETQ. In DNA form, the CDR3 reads TGTGCCAGCAGCCGTAGCGGGAGCTCCTACGAGCAGTACTTC. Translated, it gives CASSRSGSSYEQYF.

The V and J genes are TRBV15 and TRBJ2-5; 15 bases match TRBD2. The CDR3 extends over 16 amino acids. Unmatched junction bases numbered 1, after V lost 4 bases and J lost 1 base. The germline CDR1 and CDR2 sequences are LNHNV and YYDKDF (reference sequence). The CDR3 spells CATSKGLAGGQETQYF. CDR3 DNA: TGTGCCACCAGCAAGGGACTAGCGGGAGGCCAAGAGACCCAGTACTTC.

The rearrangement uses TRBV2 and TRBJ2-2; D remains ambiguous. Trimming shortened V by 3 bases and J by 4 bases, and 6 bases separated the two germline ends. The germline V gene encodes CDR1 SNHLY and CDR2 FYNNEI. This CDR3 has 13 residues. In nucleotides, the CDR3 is TGTGCCAGCAGTGAGGCCATCACCGGGGAGCTGTTTTTT. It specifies CASSEAITGELFF.

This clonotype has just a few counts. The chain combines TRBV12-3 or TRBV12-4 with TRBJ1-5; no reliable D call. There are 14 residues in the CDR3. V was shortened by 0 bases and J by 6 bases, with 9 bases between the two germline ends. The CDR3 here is CASSLAPLFQPQHF. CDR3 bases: TGTGCCAGCAGTTTAGCACCACTTTTTCAGCCCCAGCATTTT.

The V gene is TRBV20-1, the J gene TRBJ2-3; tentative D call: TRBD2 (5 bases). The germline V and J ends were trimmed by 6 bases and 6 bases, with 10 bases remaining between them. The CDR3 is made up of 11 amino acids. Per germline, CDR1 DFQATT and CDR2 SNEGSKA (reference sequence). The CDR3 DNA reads TGCAGTGCCAAACGAGGGGATACGCAGTATTTT. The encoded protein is CSAKRGDTQYF.

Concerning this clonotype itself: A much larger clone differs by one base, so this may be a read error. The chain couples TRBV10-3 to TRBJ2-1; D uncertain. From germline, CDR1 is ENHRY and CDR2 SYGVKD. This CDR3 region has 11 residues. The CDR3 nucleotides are TGTGCCATCAGGGACCAAGAGACCCGGTACTTC. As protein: CAIRDQETRYF.

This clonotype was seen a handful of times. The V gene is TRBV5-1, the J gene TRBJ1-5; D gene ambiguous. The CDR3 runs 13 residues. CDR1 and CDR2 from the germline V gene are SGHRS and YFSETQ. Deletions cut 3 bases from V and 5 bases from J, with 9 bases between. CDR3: CASSSGPDQPQHF. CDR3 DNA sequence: TGCGCCAGCAGCTCAGGTCCGGATCAGCCCCAGCATTTT.

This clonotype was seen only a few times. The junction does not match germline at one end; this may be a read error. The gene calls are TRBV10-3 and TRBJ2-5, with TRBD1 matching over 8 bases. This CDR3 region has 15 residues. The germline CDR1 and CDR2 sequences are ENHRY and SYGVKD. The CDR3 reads CASSEDGAGGETQYF. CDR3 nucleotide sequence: TGTGCCAGCAGTGAAGATGGGGCAGGGGGCGAGACCCAGTACTTC.

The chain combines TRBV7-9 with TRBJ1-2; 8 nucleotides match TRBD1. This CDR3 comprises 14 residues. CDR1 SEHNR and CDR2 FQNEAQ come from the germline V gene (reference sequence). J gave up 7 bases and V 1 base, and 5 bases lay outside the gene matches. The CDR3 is CASSLGTGYSGYTF. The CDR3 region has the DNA TGTGCCAGCAGCTTAGGGACAGGGTACAGTGGCTACACCTTC.

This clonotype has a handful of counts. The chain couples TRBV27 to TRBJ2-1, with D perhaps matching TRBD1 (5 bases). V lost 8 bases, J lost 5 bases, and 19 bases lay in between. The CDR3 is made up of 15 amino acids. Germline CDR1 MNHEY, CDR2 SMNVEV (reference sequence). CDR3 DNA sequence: TGTGCCAGCCACCCTGGGCAGGGTAGAAACAATGAGCAGTTCTTC. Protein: CASHPGQGRNNEQFF.

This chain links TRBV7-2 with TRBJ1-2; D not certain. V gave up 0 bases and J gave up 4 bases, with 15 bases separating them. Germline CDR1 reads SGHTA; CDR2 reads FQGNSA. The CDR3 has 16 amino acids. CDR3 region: CASSLAIPPAAYGYTF. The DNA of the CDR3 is TGTGCCAGCAGCTTAGCTATCCCACCAGCCGCCTATGGCTACACCTTC.

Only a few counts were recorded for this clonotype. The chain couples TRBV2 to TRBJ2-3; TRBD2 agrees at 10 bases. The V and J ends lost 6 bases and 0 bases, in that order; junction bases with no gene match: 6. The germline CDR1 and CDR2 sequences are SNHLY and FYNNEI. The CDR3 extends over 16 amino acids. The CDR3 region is CASRSPSGSSTDTQYF. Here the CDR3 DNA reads TGTGCCAGCAGGTCCCCTAGCGGGAGTAGCACAGATACGCAGTATTTT.

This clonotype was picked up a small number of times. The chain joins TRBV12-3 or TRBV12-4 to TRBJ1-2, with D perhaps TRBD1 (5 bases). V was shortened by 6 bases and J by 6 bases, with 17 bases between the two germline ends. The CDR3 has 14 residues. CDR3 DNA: TGTGCCAGCAGCCCCGATCGGGGCCATCATGGCTACACCTTC. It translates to CASSPDRGHHGYTF.

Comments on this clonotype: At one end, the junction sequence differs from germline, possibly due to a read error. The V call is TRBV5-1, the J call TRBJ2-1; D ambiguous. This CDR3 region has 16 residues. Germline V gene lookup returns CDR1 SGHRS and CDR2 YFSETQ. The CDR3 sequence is CASSSLVRSSYNEQFF. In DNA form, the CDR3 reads TGCGCTAGCAGCTCATTAGTGCGGAGCTCCTACAATGAGCAGTTCTTC.

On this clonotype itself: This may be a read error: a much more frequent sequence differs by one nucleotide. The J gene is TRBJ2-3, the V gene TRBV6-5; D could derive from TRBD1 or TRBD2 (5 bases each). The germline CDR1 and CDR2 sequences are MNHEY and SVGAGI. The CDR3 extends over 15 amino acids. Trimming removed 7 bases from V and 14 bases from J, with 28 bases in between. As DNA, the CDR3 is TGTGCCAGCACCGCCTTTCGGGGCGGTAATGAAAAACTGTATTTT. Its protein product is CASTAFRGGNEKLYF.

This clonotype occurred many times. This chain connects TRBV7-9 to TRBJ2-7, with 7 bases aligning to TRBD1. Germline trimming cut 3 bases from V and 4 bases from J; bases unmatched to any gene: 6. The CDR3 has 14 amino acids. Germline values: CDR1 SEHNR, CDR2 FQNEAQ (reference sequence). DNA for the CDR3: TGTGCCAGCAGCTTGACAGGGTTGGGGTACGAGCAGTACTTC. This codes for CASSLTGLGYEQYF.

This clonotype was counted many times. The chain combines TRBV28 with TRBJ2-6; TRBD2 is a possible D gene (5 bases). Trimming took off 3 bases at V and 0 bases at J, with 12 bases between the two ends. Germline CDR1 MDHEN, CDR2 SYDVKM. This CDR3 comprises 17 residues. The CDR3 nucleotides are TGTGCCAGCAGTTTGTTCGGGGAAAGCTCTGGGGCCAACGTCCTGACTTTC. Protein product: CASSLFGESSGANVLTF. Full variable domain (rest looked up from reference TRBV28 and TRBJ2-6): DVKVTQSSRYLVKRTGEKVFLECVQDMDHENMFWYRQDPGLGLRLIYFSYDVKMKEKGDIPEGYSVSREKKERFSLILESASTNQTSMYLCASSLFGESSGANVLTFGAGSRLTVL.

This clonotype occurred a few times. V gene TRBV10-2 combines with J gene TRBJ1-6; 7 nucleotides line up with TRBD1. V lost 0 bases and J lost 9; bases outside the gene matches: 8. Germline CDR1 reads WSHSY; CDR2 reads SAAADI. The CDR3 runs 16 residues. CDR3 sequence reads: CASSESGQRVGSPLHF. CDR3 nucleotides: TGCGCCAGCAGTGAGTCGGGACAGAGAGTAGGTTCACCCCTCCACTTT.

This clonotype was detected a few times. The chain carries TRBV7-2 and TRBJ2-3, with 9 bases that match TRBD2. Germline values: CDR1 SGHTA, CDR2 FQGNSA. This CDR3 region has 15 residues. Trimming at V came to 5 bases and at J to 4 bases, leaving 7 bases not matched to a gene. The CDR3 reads CASSQASGNPDTQYF. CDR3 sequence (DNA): TGTGCCAGCAGCCAAGCTAGCGGGAATCCAGATACGCAGTATTTT. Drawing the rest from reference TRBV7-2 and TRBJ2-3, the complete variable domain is GAGVSQSPSNKVTEKGKDVELRCDPISGHTALYWYRQSLGQGLEFLIYFQGNSAPDKSGLPSDRFSAERTGGSVSTLTIQRTQQEDSAVYLCASSQASGNPDTQYFGPGTRLTVL.

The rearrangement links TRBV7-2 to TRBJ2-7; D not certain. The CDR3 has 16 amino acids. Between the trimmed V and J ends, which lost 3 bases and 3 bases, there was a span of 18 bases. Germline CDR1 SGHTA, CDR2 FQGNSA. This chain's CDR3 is CASSFGSAGPFYEQYF. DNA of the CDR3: TGTGCCAGCAGCTTCGGGTCGGCAGGACCCTTCTACGAGCAGTACTTC.

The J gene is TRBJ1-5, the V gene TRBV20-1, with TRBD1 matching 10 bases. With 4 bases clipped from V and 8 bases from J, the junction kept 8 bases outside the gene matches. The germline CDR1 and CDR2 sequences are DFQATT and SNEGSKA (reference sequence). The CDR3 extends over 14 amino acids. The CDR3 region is CSATPGQGNKPQHF. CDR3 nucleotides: TGCAGTGCTACCCCGGGACAGGGGAATAAGCCCCAGCATTTT.